The 5 T cell receptor beta chains below were found in one sample sequenced in a study of siplizumab effects on memory and regulatory T cells. Sequencing used immunoSEQ multiplex PCR; TCRdb keeps in-frame clones, though not all of them. The table records about 87,000 clones, more than 80% of them present only once. Sequenced sample: CD4+ T cells sorted from blood. The source is a human donor in good health.

The V call is TRBV5-1, the J call TRBJ1-1; a weak D match, TRBD1 (5 bases). The V end was cut by 4 bases, the J end by 0 bases, with 10 bases between. Germline CDR1 reads SGHRS; CDR2 reads YFSETQ. The CDR3 totals 14 residues. The CDR3 region is CASSPGTMNTEAFF. The CDR3 DNA follows: TGCGCCAGCAGCCCCGGGACGATGAACACTGAAGCTTTCTTT.

The V and J genes are TRBV10-3 and TRBJ2-7, with 9 bases that match TRBD1. Germline trimming cut 6 bases from V and 4 bases from J; bases unmatched to any gene: 10. This CDR3 has 15 amino acids. The germline V gene encodes CDR1 ENHRY and CDR2 SYGVKD. The DNA of the CDR3 is TGTGCCATCAGCCCCAGGGACAGGGTCTTGTACGAGCAGTACTTC. This sequence encodes CAISPRDRVLYEQYF.

This clone was observed once. This chain uses TRBV29-1 with TRBJ2-2; 10 nucleotides line up with TRBD2. Losses at the gene ends were 4 bases for V and 4 bases for J; bases not matched to a gene: 6. The CDR3 runs to 15 residues. The germline V gene encodes CDR1 SQVTM and CDR2 ANQGSEA. CDR3: CSVGLAGAVTGELFF. The CDR3 DNA sequence: TGCAGCGTTGGGCTAGCGGGAGCGGTCACCGGGGAGCTGTTTTTT.

In this sample, this clone turned up a few times. The V and J genes are TRBV19 and TRBJ1-4; D call uncertain. The germline V gene encodes CDR1 LNHDA and CDR2 SQIVND (reference sequence). The CDR3 totals 13 residues. Trimming shortened V by 9 bases and J by 0 bases, and 8 bases separated the two germline ends. This chain's CDR3 is CASSPSTNEKLFF. The CDR3, as DNA: TGTGCCAGCTCCCCTTCAACTAATGAAAAACTGTTTTTT.

The chain links TRBV4-2 to TRBJ2-7; possible D gene TRBD2, 5 bases. The germline V gene has CDR1 LGHNA and CDR2 YNFKEQ. Trimming left V 2 bases short and J 6 bases short, with 17 bases between. The CDR3 runs 15 residues. As DNA, the CDR3 is TGTGCCAGCAGCCAACACCCCGGACTTCTCTCCGAGCAGTACTTC. This gives the protein CASSQHPGLLSEQYF.